This T cell receptor gamma chain is drawn from a study of intestinal T cells in coeliac disease. LymphoTrack primers amplified TRG sequences from 200 to 250 ng of biopsy DNA. TCRdb re-analyzed the multiplex PCR reads via CATT. The sample has 2,000 or so gamma-chain clones, roughly half seen once. Study results and limitations: PCR duplicates were indistinguishable from repeated CDR3 amino acid sequences. Splitting by age did not yield significant classification despite group age differences. All 20 or so biopsies were correctly classified by TRD kmer clustering.

Counting both end residues, the CDR3 totals 16 amino acids. For each case, the template was genomic DNA from ten approximately 5-µm formalin-fixed paraffin-embedded scrolls. In this sample, this clone turned up a few times. The antigen is not known. A much more abundant neighbour one base away suggests this may be a read error. The DNA is left out, because the CDR3 cannot be placed on it with certainty; the CDR3 is given as TCRdb lists it. The receptor comes from a human donor with celiac disease. The rearrangement uses TRGV11 and TRGJP1. TRGV11 is placed among ORFs of uncertain function. The material sequenced was a duodenal biopsy. The CDR3 is CTTVPTGLDTGWFKIF.